The 10 T cell receptor beta chains below come from one sample, sequenced in a study of cytomegalovirus exposure and HLA in healthy donors. 13 Jbeta primers and 60 Vbeta primers were used for the PCR. The method was immunoSEQ multiplex PCR; TCRdb's version includes in-frame clones alone and lacks a portion of them. This sample contains roughly 78,000 clones. Sequencing used PBMCs. These receptors originate from a boy aged 5-17 years in good health and CMV-seronegative.

The genes are TRBV30 and TRBJ2-5; the D gene is possibly TRBD2 (6 bases). Germline V lookup: CDR1 GTSNPN, CDR2 SVGIG (reference sequence). Trimming cost V 1 base and J 5 bases, with 14 bases left between them. The CDR3 is made up of 14 amino acids. The CDR3 DNA reads TGTGCCTGGAGTGAGCTGGGGGGATCCGAGACCCAGTACTTC. This sequence encodes CAWSELGGSETQYF.

The chain recombines TRBV6-6 with TRBJ1-2; TRBD1 might be the D (5 bases). Trimming stripped 5 bases from V and 3 bases from J, with 7 bases between. This CDR3 has 12 amino acids. Per the germline V gene, CDR1 is MNHNY and CDR2 is SVGAGI (reference sequence). CDR3: CASSKTDYGYTF. The CDR3 DNA reads TGTGCCAGCAGTAAGACAGACTATGGCTACACCTTC.

The V gene is TRBV28, the J gene TRBJ2-7; 14 bases map to TRBD2. V was pared by 5 bases and J by 6 bases, with 6 bases of the junction left unmatched. Germline CDR1 reads MDHEN; CDR2 reads SYDVKM. This CDR3 spans 15 amino acids. CDR3 nucleotides: TGTGCCAGCAGTCTGACTAGCGGGAGGGCACGCGAGCAGTACTTC. As protein: CASSLTSGRAREQYF.

The rearrangement uses TRBV20-1 and TRBJ1-4; the D is unclear. The length of the CDR3 is 11 residues. V lost 2 bases and J 7 bases, leaving 5 bases between the germline ends. Germline V lookup: CDR1 DFQATT, CDR2 SNEGSKA (reference sequence). The CDR3 is CSARRVEKLFF. The CDR3 DNA follows: TGCAGTGCTAGACGGGTTGAAAAACTGTTTTTT.

The V and J genes are TRBV14 and TRBJ1-1; no reliable D call. The germline V gene has CDR1 SGHDN and CDR2 FVKESK. Deletions cut 6 bases from V and 5 bases from J, with 10 bases between. This CDR3 comprises 12 residues. The CDR3 region is CASSPVLTEAFF. The CDR3 coding sequence is TGTGCCAGCAGTCCTGTCCTTACTGAAGCTTTCTTT.

J is TRBJ2-2 and V is TRBV6-1, with 10 bases matching TRBD2. There are 15 residues in the CDR3. Per the germline V gene, CDR1 is MNHNS and CDR2 is SASEGT. Losses at the gene ends were 8 bases for V and 5 bases for J; bases not matched to a gene: 8. The CDR3 DNA reads as TGTGCCAGCGAAGTAAGCGGGAGGGGGACCGGGGAGCTGTTTTTT. This encodes CASEVSGRGTGELFF.

The chain has TRBV4-2 and TRBJ2-3, with 12 bases matching TRBD2. The CDR3 sequence is 18 residues long. Trimming at V came to 0 bases and at J to 4 bases, leaving 8 bases not matched to a gene. Germline V gives CDR1 LGHNA, CDR2 YNFKEQ. The CDR3 here is CASSQDLASGRGPDTQYF. The CDR3 nucleotides are TGTGCCAGCAGCCAAGATCTGGCTAGCGGGAGGGGACCAGATACGCAGTATTTT.

The rearrangement uses TRBV19 and TRBJ2-2; weak D call: TRBD2 (5 bases). CDR3 length: 17 residues. The germline V gene encodes CDR1 LNHDA and CDR2 SQIVND (reference sequence). The V and J ends lost 5 bases and 9 bases respectively, with 25 bases between them. CDR3 amino acids: CASSSSPADSRTRELFF. CDR3 nucleotide sequence: TGTGCCAGTAGTTCCTCCCCGGCGGACTCAAGAACCCGGGAGCTGTTTTTT.

This chain uses TRBV6-1 with TRBJ1-5; 7 nucleotides align to TRBD1. The CDR3 is 15 amino acids. CDR1 is MNHNS, CDR2 SASEGT, per germline. V was pared by 6 bases and J by 7 bases, with 12 bases of the junction left unmatched. The CDR3 nucleotides are TGTGCCAGCAGATTAGACAGGGTTAGAAACCAGCCCCAGCATTTT. This sequence encodes CASRLDRVRNQPQHF.

The V call is TRBV30, the J call TRBJ1-2; 8 bases line up with TRBD1. V was clipped by 0 bases and J by 5 bases; unmatched bases: 5. The germline CDR1 and CDR2 sequences are GTSNPN and SVGIG (reference sequence). CDR3 length equals 14 residues. Here the CDR3 reads CAWSVGQGKYGYTF. The CDR3 coding sequence is TGTGCCTGGAGTGTAGGACAGGGTAAATATGGCTACACCTTC.